The rows below give T cell receptor beta chains drawn from one sample of a study of blood T cell repertoires in COVID-19. Data came from immunoSEQ multiplex PCR; TCRdb stores just in-frame clones and leaves some out. The sample includes about 170,000 clones, 79% of them seen just once. The sequenced material came from PBMCs or T cells enriched from blood (not recorded which). These receptors all stem from a woman in her sixties or seventies in a cohort exposed to, infected with or recovered from COVID-19 (not recorded which). CDR3s leave out the opening cysteine and the closing phenylalanine or tryptophan. D genes are given only for firm matches.

j_gene,v_gene,d_gene,CDR3aa
TRBJ1-4,TRBV11-3,.,ASSRSGTNEKLF
TRBJ1-2,TRBV10-3,.,AISVYPHGYT
TRBJ1-3,TRBV5-1,TRBD1,ASSLGQGVAGNTIY
TRBJ1-3,TRBV24-1,.,ATSDSQGSGNTIY
TRBJ2-1,TRBV6-5,.,ASPRNRNEQF
TRBJ2-7,TRBV7-9,.,ASSLMSGRLYEQY
TRBJ2-3,TRBV7-3,.,ASSLGASSTDTQY
TRBJ2-1,TRBV10-2,TRBD2,ASSDSTSGWNEQF
TRBJ2-2,TRBV7-2,TRBD2,ASSYGLAGATGELF
TRBJ2-1,TRBV13,TRBD1,ASSSGRGHYNEQF
TRBJ2-1,TRBV18,TRBD2,ASSPPSGRVYNEQF
TRBJ2-7,TRBV11-3,.,ASSLETSYEQY
TRBJ2-1,TRBV28,.,ASTSPDYPTIEQF
TRBJ2-7,TRBV6-5,TRBD2,ASSPTSGHIYEQY
TRBJ2-3,TRBV3-1/TRBV3-2,.,ASSRRVSTDTQY
TRBJ1-2,TRBV7-2,.,ASSLGSVVYGYT
TRBJ1-3,TRBV29-1,TRBD1,SATGQGSGNTIY
TRBJ1-4,TRBV6-6,.,ASNLDTIYEKLF
TRBJ2-1,TRBV18,.,ASSPPRSADYNEQF
TRBJ2-7,TRBV12-3/TRBV12-4,.,ASSQGWDEQY
TRBJ2-5,TRBV11-2,TRBD2,ASSPNYRGRAGETQY
TRBJ2-3,TRBV24-1,TRBD1,ATSGAGTGVTDTQY
TRBJ2-7,TRBV4-1,.,ASLGQGSFVERGYEQY
TRBJ2-1,TRBV24-1,TRBD2,ATSEGTSAVNEQF
TRBJ2-2,TRBV3-1/TRBV3-2,.,ASTLHGEGGELF
TRBJ1-2,TRBV28,.,ASSLSANYGYT
TRBJ2-1,TRBV6-5,TRBD2,ASSLTSGALTF
TRBJ2-7,TRBV27,TRBD1,ASSSTGTEYEQY
TRBJ1-5,TRBV6-1,.,ASSGATLGVNQPQH
TRBJ2-7,TRBV30,.,ATSRAGVRSYHEQY
TRBJ1-1,TRBV14,.,ASSQGLTAGGAF
TRBJ2-7,TRBV5-1,TRBD2,ASSWGGLAGYEQY
TRBJ2-1,TRBV28,TRBD1,ASSPNRGSAYNEQF
TRBJ2-1,TRBV4-3,TRBD1,ASSPRQGSYNEQF
TRBJ2-3,TRBV7-3,TRBD2,ASSVGLAGGSDTQY
TRBJ1-1,TRBV9,TRBD1,ASSAISDRGLEAF
TRBJ1-2,TRBV27,.,ASSLGQGRGYT
TRBJ2-3,TRBV20-1,TRBD2,SASTSEAGRRDTQY
TRBJ2-7,TRBV28,TRBD2,ASSLGFGGRANYEQY
TRBJ1-3,TRBV5-1,.,ASSPDSGNTIY